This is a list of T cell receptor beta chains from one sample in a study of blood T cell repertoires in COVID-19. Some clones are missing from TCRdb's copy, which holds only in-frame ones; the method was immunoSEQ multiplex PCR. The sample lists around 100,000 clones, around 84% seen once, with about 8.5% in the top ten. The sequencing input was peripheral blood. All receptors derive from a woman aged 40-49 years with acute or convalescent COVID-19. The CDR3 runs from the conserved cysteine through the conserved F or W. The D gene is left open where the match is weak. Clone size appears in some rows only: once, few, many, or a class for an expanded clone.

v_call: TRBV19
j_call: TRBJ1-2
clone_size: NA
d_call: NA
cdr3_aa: CASSTFTAADYGYTF
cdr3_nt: TGTGCCAGTAGTACCTTCACGGCGGCAGACTATGGCTACACCTTC

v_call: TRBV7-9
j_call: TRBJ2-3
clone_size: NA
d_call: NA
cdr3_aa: CASSLSGDTQYF
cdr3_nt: TGTGCCAGCAGCCTATCGGGAGATACGCAGTATTTT

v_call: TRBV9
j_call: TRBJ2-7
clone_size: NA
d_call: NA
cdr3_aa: CASSPLGGPTYEQYF
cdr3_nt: TGTGCCAGCAGCCCGCTGGGGGGACCGACCTACGAGCAGTACTTC

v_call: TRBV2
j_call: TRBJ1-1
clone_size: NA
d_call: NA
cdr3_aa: CASSARQGQNTEAFF
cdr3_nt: TGTGCCAGCAGTGCCCGCCAGGGTCAGAACACTGAAGCTTTCTTT

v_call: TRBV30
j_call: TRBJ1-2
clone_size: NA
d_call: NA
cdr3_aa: CAWSPLLTGSGYTF
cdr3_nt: TGTGCCTGGAGTCCGCTCCTTACAGGGTCCGGCTACACCTTC

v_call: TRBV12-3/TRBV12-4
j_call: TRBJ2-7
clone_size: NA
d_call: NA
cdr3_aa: CASSLDAGYEQYF
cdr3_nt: TGTGCCAGCAGTTTAGATGCGGGCTACGAGCAGTACTTC

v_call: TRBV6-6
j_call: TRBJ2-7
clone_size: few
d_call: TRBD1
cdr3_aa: CASSFQGDYEQYF
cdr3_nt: TGTGCCAGCAGTTTCCAGGGGGACTACGAGCAGTACTTC

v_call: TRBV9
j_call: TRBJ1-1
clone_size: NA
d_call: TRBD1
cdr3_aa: CASSPRQGNTEAFF
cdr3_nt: TGTGCCAGCAGCCCCCGACAGGGGAACACTGAAGCTTTCTTT

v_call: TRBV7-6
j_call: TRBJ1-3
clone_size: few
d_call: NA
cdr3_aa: CASSNQYRLAGRPRSWGNTIYF
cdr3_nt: TGTGCCAGCAGCAATCAGTACAGGCTCGCCGGTCGTCCCCGATCGTGGGGAAACACCATATATTTT

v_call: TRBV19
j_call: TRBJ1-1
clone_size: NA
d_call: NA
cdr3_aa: CASSINPGTMTEAFF
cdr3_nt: TGTGCCAGTAGTATAAACCCTGGGACAATGACTGAAGCTTTCTTT

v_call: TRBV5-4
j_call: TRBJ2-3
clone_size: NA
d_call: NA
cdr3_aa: CASSLELGTDTQYF
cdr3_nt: TGTGCCAGCAGCTTGGAACTAGGCACAGATACGCAGTATTTT

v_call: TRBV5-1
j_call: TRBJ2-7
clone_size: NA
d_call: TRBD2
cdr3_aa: CASSNSGAGSGSYEQYF
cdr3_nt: TGCGCCAGCAGCAACAGCGGGGCAGGGTCGGGAAGCTACGAGCAGTACTTC

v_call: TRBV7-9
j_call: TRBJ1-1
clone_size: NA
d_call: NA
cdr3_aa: CASSLDQGNPEAFF
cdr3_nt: TGTGCCAGCAGCTTAGACCAGGGGAACCCTGAAGCTTTCTTT

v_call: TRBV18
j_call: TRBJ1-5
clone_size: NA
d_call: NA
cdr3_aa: CASSDRGQPQHF
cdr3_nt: TGTGCCAGCTCGGATCGAGGGCAGCCCCAGCATTTT

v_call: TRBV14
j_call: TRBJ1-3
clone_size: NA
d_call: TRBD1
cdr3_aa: CASSPGGAGNTIYF
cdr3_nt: TGTGCCAGCAGTCCAGGGGGAGCTGGAAACACCATATATTTT

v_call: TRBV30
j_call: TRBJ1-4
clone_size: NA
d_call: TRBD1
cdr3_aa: CAWAGQGAGKLFF
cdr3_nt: TGTGCCTGGGCGGGACAGGGGGCAGGAAAACTGTTTTTT

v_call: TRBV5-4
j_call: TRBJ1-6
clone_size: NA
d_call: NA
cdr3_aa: CASSLAAGYNSPLHF
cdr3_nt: TGTGCCAGCAGCCTCGCGGCAGGGTATAATTCACCCCTCCACTTT

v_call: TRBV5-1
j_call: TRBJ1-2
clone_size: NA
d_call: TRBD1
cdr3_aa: CASNPGQEGYGYTF
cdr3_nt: TGCGCCAGCAACCCGGGACAGGAAGGCTATGGCTACACCTTC

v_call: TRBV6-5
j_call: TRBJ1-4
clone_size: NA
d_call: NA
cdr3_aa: CASSFGPWANEKLFF
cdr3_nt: TGTGCCAGCAGTTTTGGGCCTTGGGCTAATGAAAAACTGTTTTTT

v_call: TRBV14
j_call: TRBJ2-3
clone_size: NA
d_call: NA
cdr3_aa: CASSRDSSTQYF
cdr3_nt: TGTGCCAGCAGCCGGGACTCCAGCACGCAGTATTTT

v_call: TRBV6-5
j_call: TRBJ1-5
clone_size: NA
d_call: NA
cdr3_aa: CASSYAAGSNQPQHF
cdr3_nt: TGTGCCAGCAGTTACGCCGCGGGTAGCAATCAGCCCCAGCATTTT

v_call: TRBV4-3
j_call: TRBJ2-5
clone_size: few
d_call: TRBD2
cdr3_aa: CASSATGTSLETQYF
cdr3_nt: TGCGCCAGCAGTGCTACCGGGACTAGCTTGGAGACCCAGTACTTC

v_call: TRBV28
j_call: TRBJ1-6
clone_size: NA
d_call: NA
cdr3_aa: CASSFYGRGSHGYNSPLHF
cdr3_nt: TGTGCCAGCAGTTTTTATGGTAGGGGTTCCCACGGCTATAATTCACCCCTCCACTTT

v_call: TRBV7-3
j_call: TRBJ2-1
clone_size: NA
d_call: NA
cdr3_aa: CASSVADGYEQFF
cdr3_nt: TGTGCCAGCAGCGTAGCCGACGGGTATGAGCAGTTCTTC

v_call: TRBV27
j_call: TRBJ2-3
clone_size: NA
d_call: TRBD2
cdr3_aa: CASSPFGSGGTDTQYF
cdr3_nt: TGTGCCAGCAGCCCGTTTGGTAGCGGGGGCACAGATACGCAGTATTTT

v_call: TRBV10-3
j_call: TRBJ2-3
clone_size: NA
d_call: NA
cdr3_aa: CAIGPGRGADTQYF
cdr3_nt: TGTGCCATCGGCCCAGGGAGGGGGGCAGATACGCAGTATTTT

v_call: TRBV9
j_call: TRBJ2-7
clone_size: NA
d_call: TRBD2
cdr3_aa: CASSVAFGRDYEQYF
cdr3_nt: TGTGCCAGCAGCGTAGCTTTTGGGAGGGACTACGAGCAGTACTTC